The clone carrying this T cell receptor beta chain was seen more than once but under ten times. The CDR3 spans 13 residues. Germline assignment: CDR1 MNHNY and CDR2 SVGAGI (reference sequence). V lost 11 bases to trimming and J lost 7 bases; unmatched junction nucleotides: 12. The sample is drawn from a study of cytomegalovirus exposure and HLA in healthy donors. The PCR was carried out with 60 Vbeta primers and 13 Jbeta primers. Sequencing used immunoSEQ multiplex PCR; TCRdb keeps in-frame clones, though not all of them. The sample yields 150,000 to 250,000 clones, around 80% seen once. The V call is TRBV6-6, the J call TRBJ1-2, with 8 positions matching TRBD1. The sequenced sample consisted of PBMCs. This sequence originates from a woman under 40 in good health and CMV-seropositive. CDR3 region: CAYSGGTRGGYTF. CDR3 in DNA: TGTGCCTACTCAGGGGGCACGAGGGGTGGCTACACCTTC.